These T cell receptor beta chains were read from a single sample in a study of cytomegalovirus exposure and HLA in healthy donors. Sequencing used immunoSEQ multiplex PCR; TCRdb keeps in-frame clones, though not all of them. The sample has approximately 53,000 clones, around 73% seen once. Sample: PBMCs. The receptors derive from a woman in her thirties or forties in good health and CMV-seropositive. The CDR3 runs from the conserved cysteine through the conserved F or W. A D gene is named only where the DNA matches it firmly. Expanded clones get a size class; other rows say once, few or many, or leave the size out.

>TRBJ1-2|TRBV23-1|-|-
CASSPRVYGYTF
TGCGCCAGCAGTCCGAGAGTCTATGGCTACACCTTC
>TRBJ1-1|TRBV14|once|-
CASSQETVHVGAFF
TGTGCCAGCAGCCAAGAAACAGTTCACGTCGGAGCTTTCTTT
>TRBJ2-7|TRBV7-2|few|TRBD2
CASSTSGGDSYEQYF
TGTGCCAGCAGTACTAGCGGGGGGGATTCCTACGAGCAGTACTTC
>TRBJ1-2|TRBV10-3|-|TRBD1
CAIRGTGGDYGYTF
TGTGCCATCAGGGGGACAGGGGGCGACTATGGCTACACCTTC
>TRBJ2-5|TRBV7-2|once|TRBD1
CASSLSTGGRETQYF
TGTGCCAGCAGCTTATCCACAGGGGGGCGGGAGACCCAGTACTTC
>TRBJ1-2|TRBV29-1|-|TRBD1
CSAGDRVGYTF
TGCAGCGCCGGGGACAGGGTCGGCTACACCTTC
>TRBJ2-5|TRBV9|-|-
CASSVGAGLETQYF
TGTGCCAGCAGCGTAGGGGCGGGGCTGGAGACCCAGTACTTC
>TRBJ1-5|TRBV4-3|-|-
CASAWSAGGNQPQHF
TGCGCCAGCGCCTGGTCGGCGGGGGGCAATCAGCCCCAGCATTTT
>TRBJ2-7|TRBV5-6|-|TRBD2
CASTVGGYEQYF
TGTGCCAGCACCGTGGGGGGGTACGAGCAGTACTTC
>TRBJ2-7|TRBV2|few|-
CASRVILLANEQYF
TGTGCCAGCAGAGTGATCCTCCTAGCGAACGAGCAGTACTTC
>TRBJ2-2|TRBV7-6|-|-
CASSLAARGTGELFF
TGTGCCAGCAGCTTAGCGGCCCGGGGGACCGGGGAGCTGTTTTTT
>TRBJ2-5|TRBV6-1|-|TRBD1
CASSETGIQETQYF
TGTGCCAGCAGTGAGACAGGGATTCAAGAGACCCAGTACTTC
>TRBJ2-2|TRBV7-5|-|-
CVRSLVAATPDRVAPIGNTGELFF
TGTGTCAGAAGCTTAGTAGCCGCCACGCCTGACAGGGTGGCCCCCATCGGGAACACCGGGGAGCTGTTTTTT
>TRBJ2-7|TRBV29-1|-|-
CSAGIGRDEQYF
TGCAGCGCCGGCATCGGCAGGGACGAGCAGTACTTC
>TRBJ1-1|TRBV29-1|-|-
CSAHRGVNTEAFF
TGCAGCGCCCACCGCGGGGTGAACACTGAAGCTTTCTTT
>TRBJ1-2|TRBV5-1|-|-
CASGGVGTNYGYTF
TGCGCCAGCGGAGGAGTGGGTACTAACTATGGCTACACCTTC
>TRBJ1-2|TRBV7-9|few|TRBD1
CASSFPLGQGAANYGYTF
TGTGCCAGCAGCTTCCCCCTGGGACAGGGGGCGGCTAACTATGGCTACACCTTC
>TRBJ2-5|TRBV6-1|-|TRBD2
CASSGGETQYF
TGTGCCAGCTCGGGGGGAGAGACCCAGTACTTC
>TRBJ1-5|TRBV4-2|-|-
CASSQEVGSGINSNQPQHF
TGTGCCAGCAGCCAAGAAGTGGGGTCAGGGATTAATAGCAATCAGCCCCAGCATTTT
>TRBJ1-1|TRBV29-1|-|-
CSVVQGKLFNTEAFF
TGCAGCGTTGTGCAGGGAAAGCTGTTTAACACTGAAGCTTTCTTT
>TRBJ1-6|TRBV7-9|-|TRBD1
CASSDRPGTGDSPLHF
TGTGCCAGCAGCGATAGGCCGGGGACAGGGGACTCACCCCTCCACTTT
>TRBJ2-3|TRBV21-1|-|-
CASRSPGQGTDTQYF
TGTGCCAGCAGATCTCCGGGACAGGGCACAGATACGCAGTATTTT